The rows below give T cell receptor beta chains drawn from one sample of a study of a mutant IDH1 vaccine in newly diagnosed glioma. These TCRs are of unknown antigen specificity. This table comes from immunoSEQ multiplex PCR, and its TCRdb copy is limited to in-frame clones, with some not included. The profile shows 50,000 or so clones, about 88% of them singletons. The source was PBMCs, collected from a glioma patient whose treatment included an IDH1 peptide vaccine. The receptors shown here come from a woman aged 45-60 years with glioma. Both conserved end residues are part of each CDR3. The order of the fields is J gene, D gene, clone size, V gene, CDR3 protein, CDR3 DNA. D genes are given only for firm matches. A clone size is listed for some rows: how often the clone was seen (once, few, many), or a class if it is expanded.

TRBJ2-7,.,.,TRBV29-1,CSVEGVTGGSSGQYF,TGCAGCGTTGAGGGGGTAACGGGGGGCTCCTCCGGGCAGTACTTC
TRBJ2-7,.,once,TRBV27,CASSMRVSYEQYF,TGTGCCAGCAGTATGAGGGTTTCCTACGAGCAGTACTTC
TRBJ2-2,.,.,TRBV29-1,CSVSRSAITGELFF,TGCAGCGTTTCCCGTTCGGCCATCACCGGGGAGCTGTTTTTT
TRBJ1-2,.,once,TRBV6-5,CASSRWVQDGYTF,TGTGCCAGCAGTCGATGGGTTCAAGATGGCTACACCTTC
TRBJ1-6,.,.,TRBV7-2,CASSQGRGGAKHSPLHF,TGTGCCAGCAGCCAGGGACGCGGGGGGGCTAAGCACTCACCCCTCCACTTT
TRBJ1-4,.,.,TRBV5-4,CASSSKGATNEKLFF,TGTGCCAGCAGCTCGAAAGGAGCAACTAATGAAAAACTGTTTTTT
TRBJ1-3,.,.,TRBV5-1,CASSSELQGFGLSGNTIYF,TGCGCCAGCAGCTCGGAATTACAGGGTTTTGGTTTAAGTGGAAACACCATATATTTT
TRBJ2-3,.,.,TRBV5-6,CASSPSTDTQYF,TGTGCCAGCAGCCCAAGCACAGATACGCAGTATTTT
TRBJ2-7,TRBD1,.,TRBV13,CASSLGQGSAYEQYF,TGTGCCAGCAGCTTGGGACAGGGGTCCGCCTACGAGCAGTACTTC
TRBJ1-1,.,.,TRBV27,CASSRGSGWTEAFF,TGTGCCAGCAGTCGAGGGAGTGGCTGGACTGAAGCTTTCTTT
TRBJ2-7,.,.,TRBV9,CASSVGGTGSGEQYF,TGTGCCAGCAGCGTAGGGGGAACAGGGTCAGGCGAGCAGTACTTC
TRBJ2-2,TRBD1,.,TRBV4-1,CASSPTGTGDIGELFF,TGCGCCAGCAGCCCGACCGGGACAGGGGACATCGGGGAGCTGTTTTTT
TRBJ2-3,.,.,TRBV6-6,CASSLYDRETQYF,TGTGCCAGCAGTCTCTATGACCGTGAGACGCAGTATTTT
TRBJ1-5,.,.,TRBV6-1,CASSGWVSNQPQHF,TGTGCCAGCAGCGGTTGGGTGTCTAATCAGCCCCAGCATTTT
TRBJ2-7,TRBD1,.,TRBV9,CASSPGTAAYEQYF,TGTGCCAGCAGCCCAGGGACAGCCGCTTACGAGCAGTACTTC
TRBJ1-3,.,.,TRBV4-2,CASSQDVGSVVSGNTIYF,TGTGCCAGCAGCCAAGATGTGGGATCGGTCGTCTCTGGAAACACCATATATTTT
TRBJ2-3,TRBD2,.,TRBV9,CASSSGGGLSTDTQYF,TGTGCCAGCAGCTCTGGCGGGGGGCTGAGCACAGATACGCAGTATTTT
TRBJ1-2,.,.,TRBV4-2,CASSPSFIDDYGYTF,TGTGCCAGCAGCCCCAGTTTTATAGACGACTATGGCTACACCTTC
TRBJ1-1,.,few,TRBV15,CATSRDGGVNTEAFF,TGTGCCACCAGCAGAGATGGGGGAGTGAACACTGAAGCTTTCTTT
TRBJ2-3,.,.,TRBV7-2,CASRSGQPSSTDTQYF,TGTGCCAGCAGATCCGGACAACCCTCTAGCACAGATACGCAGTATTTT
TRBJ2-7,TRBD1,once,TRBV5-4,CASSLAKGTGAPYEQYF,TGTGCCAGCAGCCTGGCTAAGGGGACAGGGGCCCCCTACGAGCAGTACTTC
TRBJ2-7,.,once,TRBV6-1,CASSGGREQYF,TGTGCCAGCAGTGGGGGGCGGGAGCAGTACTTC
TRBJ2-5,TRBD2,.,TRBV9,CASSVGLAGDRYQETQYF,TGTGCCAGCAGCGTAGGGCTAGCGGGGGACAGATACCAAGAGACCCAGTACTTC
TRBJ1-3,.,.,TRBV9,CASSVEARSSGNTIYF,TGTGCCAGCAGCGTAGAGGCCAGAAGCTCTGGAAACACCATATATTTT
TRBJ1-1,TRBD1,.,TRBV5-6,CASSLPAGGMNTEAFF,TGTGCCAGCAGCTTGCCGGCAGGGGGGATGAACACTGAAGCTTTCTTT
TRBJ1-5,.,.,TRBV7-9,CASSLAGDQPQHF,TGTGCCAGCAGCTTAGCCGGGGATCAGCCCCAGCATTTT
TRBJ2-3,.,.,TRBV6-5,CASSGAGRTDTQYF,TGTGCCAGCAGTGGGGCCGGTCGCACAGATACGCAGTATTTT
TRBJ1-5,.,.,TRBV10-1,CASRVGHNSNQPQHF,TGCGCCAGCAGGGTGGGACATAATAGCAATCAGCCCCAGCATTTT
TRBJ2-5,.,.,TRBV19,CASSIVPGQETQYF,TGTGCCAGTAGTATTGTGCCGGGACAAGAGACCCAGTACTTC
TRBJ2-2,.,.,TRBV5-1,CASSLEQGTGELFF,TGCGCCAGCAGCTTGGAACAGGGCACCGGGGAGCTGTTTTTT
TRBJ1-1,TRBD1,.,TRBV6-1,CASSGNRGLTEAFF,TGTGCCAGCAGTGGTAACAGGGGGCTCACTGAAGCTTTCTTT
TRBJ2-6,.,.,TRBV29-1,CSVAAGANVLTF,TGCAGCGTTGCTGCCGGGGCCAACGTCCTGACTTTC
TRBJ1-2,TRBD1,.,TRBV18,CASSTGTGLNGYTF,TGTGCCAGCTCAACAGGGACAGGGTTGAATGGCTACACCTTC
TRBJ1-5,.,.,TRBV27,CASSLNSQRGQPQHF,TGTGCCAGCAGTTTAAACTCCCAAAGGGGTCAGCCCCAGCATTTT
TRBJ1-6,.,.,TRBV7-8,CASSLSVRGNSPLHF,TGTGCCAGCAGCTTGAGTGTTAGGGGAAATTCACCCCTCCACTTT